Below are 30 T cell receptor beta chains sequenced from a single sample in a study of response to subunit inactivated influenza vaccine. One entry per CDR3 protein results from TCRdb running MiXCR on the RT-PCR reads. Here the sample spans under 850,000 distinct CDR3 sequences, roughly 20% being singletons. The material sequenced was PBMCs from blood, taken roughly 5 days after vaccination. The receptors were gathered from a man aged 50-60 years who received an inactivated influenza vaccine.

The genes are TRBV7-8 and TRBJ2-3, with 14 bases identical to TRBD2. In germline, CDR1 is SGHVS, CDR2 FQNEAQ. J was trimmed by 2 bases and V by 5 bases; bases with no gene match: 6. The CDR3 contains 17 residues. The CDR3 sequence is CASSLRLAGGITDTQYF. CDR3 DNA sequence: TGTGCCAGCAGCCTCAGACTAGCGGGGGGGATCACAGATACGCAGTATTTT.

This clonotype appeared many times. The rearrangement links TRBV5-1 to TRBJ2-1, with 7 bases aligning to TRBD2. The ends lost 1 base at V and 4 bases at J; junction bases unmatched: 5. CDR3 length: 15 residues. Looked up from germline, CDR1 is SGHRS and CDR2 is YFSETQ. The CDR3 loop is CASSLMGGEYNEQFF. The CDR3 region has the DNA TGCGCCAGCAGCTTGATGGGGGGGGAATACAATGAGCAGTTCTTC.

The V call is TRBV27, the J call TRBJ1-5, with 8 nucleotides matching TRBD1. The J segment lost 6 bases and the V segment lost 3 bases, leaving 7 bases of the junction unmatched. CDR1 is MNHEY, CDR2 SMNVEV, per germline (reference sequence). The CDR3 consists of 15 residues. The CDR3 protein is CASSFSQGAGQPQHF. The CDR3 DNA reads as TGTGCCAGCAGTTTTTCCCAGGGGGCCGGTCAGCCCCAGCATTTT.

This clonotype showed up just a few times. The gene calls are TRBV12-3 or TRBV12-4 and TRBJ1-4, with a weak D call TRBD1 (6 bases). V was cut by 6 bases and J by 0 bases, with 11 bases left in between. This CDR3 has 15 residues. CDR3 DNA: TGTGCCAGCAGCCCTACAGGGTCAACTAATGAAAAACTGTTTTTT. Amino acid sequence: CASSPTGSTNEKLFF.

The chain combines TRBV10-3 with TRBJ1-6, with D perhaps TRBD1 (5 bases). Per the germline V gene, CDR1 is ENHRY and CDR2 is SYGVKD. The CDR3 is made up of 15 amino acids. V was trimmed by 0 bases and J by 8 bases, leaving 11 bases between them. Here the CDR3 DNA reads TGTGCCATCAGTGAGTCAGCAGGGAGAGATTCACCCCTCCACTTT. Protein product: CAISESAGRDSPLHF.

This clonotype was counted a few times. The chain combines TRBV20-1 with TRBJ2-3, with a tentative D call TRBD1 (5 bases). Germline V gene sequence: CDR1 DFQATT, CDR2 SNEGSKA (reference sequence). CDR3 length: 14 amino acids. Trimming took 1 base from V and 2 from J, leaving 10 bases between them. The CDR3 coding sequence is TGCAGTGCTAGAGTAGGGGCTACCACAGATACGCAGTATTTT. Its translation: CSARVGATTDTQYF.

V and J are TRBV19 and TRBJ2-3; the D gene is possibly TRBD2 (6 bases). V was trimmed by 9 bases and J by 1 base, leaving 20 bases between them. CDR1 LNHDA and CDR2 SQIVND come from the germline V gene (reference sequence). The CDR3 has 16 amino acids. The CDR3: CASRGGLYVGTDTQYF. The CDR3 region has the DNA TGTGCCAGCCGTGGGGGACTTTATGTCGGCACAGATACGCAGTATTTT.

The table lists this clonotype with a few counts. The CDR3 here is CASSFADRDQPQHF. CDR3 bases: TGTGCCAGCAGTTTTGCTGACCGGGATCAGCCCCAGCATTTT. V and J are TRBV12-3 or TRBV12-4 and TRBJ1-5, with D unclear. V was shortened by 3 bases and J by 5 bases, with 11 bases between the two germline ends. The CDR3 runs to 14 residues.

This clonotype was detected ten times or more. The chain joins TRBV6-1 to TRBJ2-7; D remains unclear. The germline V and J ends were trimmed by 6 bases and 2 bases, with 11 bases remaining between them. Germline V CDR1 and CDR2: MNHNS, SASEGT. The CDR3 length is 13 residues. The CDR3: CASRRTQTYEQYF. In DNA, the CDR3 is TGTGCCAGCAGACGTACCCAAACCTACGAGCAGTACTTC.

This clonotype was detected only a few times. The V call is TRBV20-1, the J call TRBJ2-5; TRBD2 matches 9 bases. The CDR3 spans 14 residues. Germline V gene sequence: CDR1 DFQATT, CDR2 SNEGSKA (reference sequence). The trim removed 3 bases at V and 4 bases at J, leaving 6 bases unmatched. This CDR3 is CSARLAGSTETQYF. The CDR3 bases are TGCAGTGCTAGGCTAGCGGGAAGCACAGAGACCCAGTACTTC.

This clonotype was counted a few times. This sequence joins TRBV12-3 or TRBV12-4 and TRBJ1-2; D may be TRBD1 (6 bases). Trimming took 6 bases from V and 4 from J, leaving 15 bases between them. There are 14 residues in the CDR3. The CDR3 protein is CASRTQGRVYGYTF. CDR3 DNA sequence: TGTGCCAGCAGAACACAGGGACGGGTCTATGGCTACACCTTC.

This clonotype showed up many times. This chain connects TRBV20-1 to TRBJ1-6; 8 positions agree with TRBD1. CDR3 length equals 15 residues. Germline-derived CDR1 and CDR2 are DFQATT and SNEGSKA (reference sequence). V trimming: 3 bases; J trimming: 9 bases; junction bases outside the gene matches: 10. In DNA, the CDR3 is TGCAGTGCTAGGGAGACAGGGGTTAGGTTTTCACCCCTCCACTTT. Protein sequence: CSARETGVRFSPLHF.

This clonotype came up a few times. This chain uses TRBV28 with TRBJ2-1; possible D gene TRBD2, 6 bases. CDR1 is MDHEN, CDR2 SYDVKM, per germline. The CDR3 length is 17 residues. Trimming took 5 bases from V and 2 from J, leaving 19 bases between them. The CDR3 DNA sequence: TGTGCCAGCAGTCCTCTTATGTCCGGGGGAGCCTACAATGAGCAGTTCTTC. Amino acid sequence: CASSPLMSGGAYNEQFF.

The sample holds a few counts of this clonotype. The rearrangement joins TRBV7-2 to TRBJ1-3; D gene uncertain. The CDR3 spans 14 residues. The V end lost 2 bases, the J end lost 1 base, and 6 bases lay between the germline ends. The germline V gene has CDR1 SGHTA and CDR2 FQGNSA. The CDR3 region is CASSLWRSGNTIYF. The DNA for the CDR3 is TGTGCCAGCAGCTTATGGAGATCTGGAAACACCATATATTTT.

The sample holds a few counts of this clonotype. The chain has TRBV7-9 and TRBJ2-7, with no clear D. CDR1 is SEHNR, CDR2 FQNEAQ, per germline (reference sequence). V gave up 6 bases and J gave up 2 bases, with 11 bases separating them. There are 13 residues in the CDR3. CDR3 in DNA: TGTGCCAGCAGATCCTTACAGACCTACGAGCAGTACTTC. Residues: CASRSLQTYEQYF.

This clonotype occurred many times. The chain is built from TRBV27 and TRBJ2-7; either TRBD1 or TRBD2 may fit D (5 bases each). CDR3 length: 13 amino acids. Germline V gene data show CDR1 as MNHEY and CDR2 as SMNVEV (reference sequence). Trimming took off 6 bases at V and 7 bases at J, with 16 bases between the two ends. CDR3 DNA sequence: TGTGCCAGCAGCTTAGTTGGGGGTTGGGAGCAGTACTTC. Translated: CASSLVGGWEQYF.

This rearrangement joins TRBV29-1 to TRBJ2-1; no clear D gene. CDR1 SQVTM and CDR2 ANQGSEA come from the germline V gene. Trimming removed 0 bases from V and 8 bases from J, with 20 bases in between. CDR3 length: 16 amino acids. CDR3 sequence (DNA): TGCAGCGTTGAAGATCGGTTTTCGCGGAGTGGGGATGAGCAGTTCTTC. It specifies CSVEDRFSRSGDEQFF.

The CDR3 region is CASSQDLAGVVGEQFF. Here the CDR3 DNA reads TGCGCCAGCAGCCAAGATTTAGCGGGGGTAGTGGGTGAGCAGTTCTTC. The rearrangement uses TRBV4-3 and TRBJ2-1; TRBD2 matches at 9 bases. Germline CDR1 LGHNA, CDR2 YSLEER. CDR3 size: 16 residues. The trim removed 0 bases at V and 9 bases at J, leaving 9 bases unmatched.

This clonotype was detected only a few times. The J gene is TRBJ2-7, the V gene TRBV12-3 or TRBV12-4; 7 bases line up with TRBD1. The CDR3 contains 12 residues. Germline trimming cut 6 bases from V and 5 bases from J; bases unmatched to any gene: 4. CDR3 in DNA: TGTGCCAGCAGGCCTACAGGGGACGAGCAGTACTTC. This codes for CASRPTGDEQYF.

V gene TRBV5-4 combines with J gene TRBJ2-7; 10 nucleotides match TRBD2. This CDR3 region has 15 residues. Germline values: CDR1 SGHNT, CDR2 YYREEE (reference sequence). Losses at the gene ends were 4 bases for V and 3 bases for J; bases not matched to a gene: 7. The CDR3 region has the DNA TGTGCCAGCAGCATTGGGACTAGCGTTGACTACGAGCAGTACTTC. Encoded protein: CASSIGTSVDYEQYF.

V is TRBV29-1 and J is TRBJ2-5, with D possibly matching TRBD2 (5 bases). This CDR3 is built from 13 residues. The V end lost 7 bases, the J end lost 5 bases, and 17 bases lay between the germline ends. Germline assignment: CDR1 SQVTM and CDR2 ANQGSEA. The CDR3 sequence: CSEVPAGFETQYF. For the CDR3, the DNA is TGCAGCGAGGTCCCGGCGGGCTTCGAGACCCAGTACTTC.

The rearrangement links TRBV5-1 to TRBJ2-5, with D possibly being TRBD2 (6 bases). The V and J ends lost 6 bases and 2 bases respectively, with 11 bases between them. Germline CDR1 SGHRS, CDR2 YFSETQ. This CDR3 spans 13 amino acids. The CDR3 sequence: CASTRDLQETQYF. The CDR3 DNA sequence: TGCGCCAGCACACGGGACTTACAAGAGACCCAGTACTTC.

J is TRBJ1-4 and V is TRBV5-1, with 7 bases lining up with TRBD1. The CDR3 is 15 residues long. The germline gives CDR1 SGHRS, CDR2 YFSETQ. After removal of 3 bases from V and 0 bases from J, the junction contained 2 bases not matched to a gene. CDR3 DNA: TGCGCCAGCAGCTCAACAGGGGCAACTAATGAAAAACTGTTTTTT. Its translation: CASSSTGATNEKLFF.

The genes are TRBV6-2 or TRBV6-3 and TRBJ2-2; the D is unclear. CDR3 length: 14 residues. The V end was cut by 2 bases, the J end by 6 bases, with 10 bases between. Germline lookup yields CDR1 MNHEY and CDR2 SVGEGT. CDR3 in amino acids: CASSYGWASGELFF. The CDR3, as DNA: TGTGCCAGCAGTTACGGATGGGCATCCGGGGAGCTGTTTTTT.

This clonotype was counted a few times. This chain joins TRBV7-2 and TRBJ1-2, with D possibly being TRBD1 (6 bases). Between the trimmed V and J ends, which lost 3 bases and 4 bases, there was a span of 15 bases. Looked up from germline, CDR1 is SGHTA and CDR2 is FQGNSA. This CDR3 spans 15 amino acids. The CDR3 protein is CASSFLGGPGYGYTF. The CDR3, as DNA: TGTGCCAGCAGCTTCCTCGGGGGCCCAGGCTATGGCTACACCTTC.

The genes are TRBV30 and TRBJ2-7; perhaps TRBD1 as D (6 bases). V lost 2 bases and J lost 7, with 12 bases in between. The CDR3 is 12 residues long. Looked up from germline, CDR1 is GTSNPN and CDR2 is SVGIG (reference sequence). The CDR3 spells CAWSYWGREQYF. CDR3 DNA: TGTGCCTGGAGTTACTGGGGGCGTGAGCAGTACTTC.

This clonotype was observed many times. The chain uses TRBV12-3 or TRBV12-4 and TRBJ2-1; possible D gene TRBD2, 6 bases. This CDR3 contains 16 residues. With 7 bases removed from V and 4 bases from J, the gap between germline ends came to 20 bases. CDR3 protein: CASTRSTGTLYNEQFF. In nucleotides, the CDR3 is TGTGCCAGCACCCGCTCCACCGGGACTTTATACAATGAGCAGTTCTTC.

This clonotype was seen more than once but under ten times. V is TRBV20-1 and J is TRBJ1-2; D possibly corresponds to TRBD1 (6 bases). This CDR3 has 14 amino acids. V shed 6 bases and J shed 4 bases, with 18 bases lying between them. Germline V lookup: CDR1 DFQATT, CDR2 SNEGSKA (reference sequence). CDR3 DNA sequence: TGCAGTGCCACTGGGGGGGGCGCGGGCTATGGCTACACCTTC. Protein product: CSATGGGAGYGYTF.

V usage is TRBV5-1 and J usage is TRBJ2-5, with 8 nucleotides matching TRBD2. The trim removed 0 bases at V and 5 bases at J, leaving 6 bases unmatched. The CDR3 has 15 amino acids. The germline V gene has CDR1 SGHRS and CDR2 YFSETQ. CDR3 protein: CASSLEAGGRETQYF. For the CDR3, the DNA is TGCGCCAGCAGCTTGGAGGCGGGAGGAAGGGAGACCCAGTACTTC.

CDR3 nucleotide sequence: TGCAGTGCTAGAGCTCTAGCGGCTGCCGGGGAGCTGTTTTTT. Protein sequence: CSARALAAAGELFF. The chain has TRBV20-1 and TRBJ2-2, with 7 bases matching TRBD2. J lost 6 bases, V lost 1 base, and 5 bases had no gene match. The CDR3 covers 14 residues. The V gene's germline CDR1 is DFQATT and CDR2 SNEGSKA (reference sequence).